This T cell receptor beta chain was sequenced in a study of T cells in Graves' hyperthyroidism and ophthalmopathy. The germline gives CDR1 SGHAT, CDR2 FQNNGV. The CDR3 extends over 14 amino acids. Notes on this clonotype: What it recognizes is unknown.

TCR beta CDR3 sequences were amplified from RNA transcripts. HTBI primers were employed in a first-round RT-PCR of the TCR CDR3. TCRdb called the multiplex PCR reads again in MiXCR, with one record for every CDR3 protein. The profile covers 650,000 to 800,000 distinct CDR3 sequences, with 40% to 55% appearing a single time and roughly 6.5% taken by the ten largest. Regarding the study as a whole: With a median lead of approximately six months before onset, the model predicted ophthalmopathy. Most thyroid clonotypes expanded above 0.001 were also detected in blood.

This rearrangement joins TRBV11-2 to TRBJ2-7; 7 bases match TRBD2. Judging by the DNA end, TRBJ2-1 fits better; the J call may be wrong. The sequencing sample was made of peripheral blood or thyroid tissue (not recorded which). This TCR was recovered from an adult man with Graves' disease, either hyperthyroidism or ophthalmopathy (not recorded which). The CDR3 coding sequence is TGTGCCAGCAGCTTGGGGGGGACGTACAATGAGCAGTTCTTC. Protein sequence: CASSLGGTYNEQFF.